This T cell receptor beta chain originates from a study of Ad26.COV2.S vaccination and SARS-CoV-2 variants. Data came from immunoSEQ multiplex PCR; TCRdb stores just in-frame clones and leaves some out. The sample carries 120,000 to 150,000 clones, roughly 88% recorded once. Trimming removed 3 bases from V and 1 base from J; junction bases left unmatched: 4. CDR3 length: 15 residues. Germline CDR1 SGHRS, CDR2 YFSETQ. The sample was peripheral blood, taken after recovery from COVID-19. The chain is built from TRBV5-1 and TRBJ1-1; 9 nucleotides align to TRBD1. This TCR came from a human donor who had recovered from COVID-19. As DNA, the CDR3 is TGCGCCAGCAGCTGGGGGGACAGGGCGAACACTGAAGCTTTCTTT. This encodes CASSWGDRANTEAFF. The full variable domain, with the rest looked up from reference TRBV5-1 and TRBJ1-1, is KAGVTQTPRYLIKTRGQQVTLSCSPISGHRSVSWYQQTPGQGLQFLFEYFSETQRNKGNFPGRFSGRQFSNSRSEMNVSTLELGDSALYLCASSWGDRANTEAFFGQGTRLTVV.